A selection of T cell receptor beta chains follows, all from one sample in a study of cytomegalovirus exposure and HLA in healthy donors. Produced via immunoSEQ multiplex PCR; TCRdb's table is partial and in-frame only. The data contain approximately 160,000 clones, more than 65% of them seen just once; the ten biggest clones take up roughly 1.5%. Material for sequencing was PBMCs. These receptors were collected from a male donor in good health and CMV-seronegative. Each CDR3 is given with its conserved first and last residue. The order of the fields is J gene, clone size, V gene, D gene, CDR3 protein, CDR3 DNA. The D gene is left open where the match is weak. Expanded clones are given a class, and other clones once, few, many or no size at all.

>TRBJ2-1|once|TRBV7-9|.
CASSLLGRGHYNEQFF
TGTGCCAGCAGCTTATTGGGTAGGGGACACTACAATGAGCAGTTCTTC
>TRBJ2-5|.|TRBV27|.
CASSLTGVVQETQYF
TGTGCCAGCAGCCTTACGGGGGTTGTCCAAGAGACCCAGTACTTC
>TRBJ2-1|.|TRBV7-9|TRBD2
CASSHDMGLAGYNEQFF
TGTGCCAGCAGCCACGACATGGGACTAGCGGGATACAATGAGCAGTTCTTC
>TRBJ2-7|.|TRBV27|.
CASGSFSYEQYF
TGTGCCAGCGGGAGTTTTTCCTACGAGCAGTACTTC
>TRBJ2-7|.|TRBV10-2|.
CASSEGTYEQYF
TGCGCCAGCAGTGAGGGTACTTACGAGCAGTACTTC
>TRBJ2-2|.|TRBV6-5|.
CASNGLAGTGELFF
TGTGCCAGCAACGGCTTGGCGGGCACCGGGGAGCTGTTTTTT
>TRBJ1-4|.|TRBV7-2|TRBD1
CASSLGGTGGATNEKLFF
TGTGCCAGCAGCTTAGGGGGGACAGGGGGGGCGACTAATGAAAAACTGTTTTTT
>TRBJ2-5|.|TRBV10-3|.
CAIRKLEVGTQYF
TGTGCCATCAGGAAGTTGGAGGTCGGGACCCAGTACTTC
>TRBJ1-1|few|TRBV6-1|.
CASSERGGTEAFF
TGTGCCAGCAGTGAAAGGGGAGGTACTGAAGCTTTCTTT
>TRBJ2-5|.|TRBV5-4|TRBD1
CASSTGTGELRGETQYF
TGTGCCAGCAGCACCGGGACAGGGGAGTTGAGAGGAGAGACCCAGTACTTC
>TRBJ2-7|.|TRBV25-1|.
CASRKDSIYEQYF
TGTGCCAGCAGGAAGGACTCAATCTACGAGCAGTACTTC
>TRBJ1-5|.|TRBV4-1|.
CASSQDPFNGNQPQHF
TGCGCCAGCAGCCAAGATCCGTTTAATGGCAATCAGCCCCAGCATTTT
>TRBJ2-7|.|TRBV7-6|.
CASNPTRRAYDYEQYF
TGTGCCAGCAACCCAACCCGGCGGGCATACGATTACGAGCAGTACTTC
>TRBJ2-3|.|TRBV15|.
CATSRAEGTDTQYF
TGTGCCACCAGCAGAGCAGAGGGCACAGATACGCAGTATTTT
>TRBJ1-1|.|TRBV7-9|.
CASSQFAGAGDTEAFF
TGTGCCAGCAGTCAATTCGCCGGTGCCGGGGACACTGAAGCTTTCTTT
>TRBJ1-3|few|TRBV9|.
CASSVFRDSGNTIYF
TGTGCCAGCAGCGTATTTCGGGACTCTGGAAACACCATATATTTT
>TRBJ2-2|.|TRBV5-4|TRBD1
CASSSPRTGRLGNTGELFF
TGTGCCAGCAGCTCCCCCCGGACAGGGCGTTTGGGGAACACCGGGGAGCTGTTTTTT
>TRBJ1-2|few|TRBV5-1|TRBD1
CASSPGQGNYGYTF
TGCGCCAGCAGCCCCGGACAGGGTAATTATGGCTACACCTTC
>TRBJ1-5|.|TRBV19|TRBD1
CASRPLTGQNQPQHF
TGTGCCAGTAGACCACTGACAGGGCAAAATCAGCCCCAGCATTTT
>TRBJ2-1|.|TRBV28|TRBD2
CASSLLNSGSNEQFF
TGTGCCAGCAGTCTACTGAACAGCGGGAGCAATGAGCAGTTCTTC
>TRBJ1-4|.|TRBV30|TRBD1
CAWGTGNGEKLFF
TGTGCCTGGGGGACAGGGAATGGTGAAAAACTGTTTTTT
>TRBJ2-5|.|TRBV9|TRBD2
CASSVGASGGGSSSLETQYF
TGTGCCAGCAGCGTAGGGGCTAGCGGGGGGGGATCGAGTTCTTTGGAGACCCAGTACTTC
>TRBJ2-7|.|TRBV9|TRBD2
CASSVGRGMEYEQYF
TGTGCCAGCAGCGTAGGGCGGGGGATGGAATACGAGCAGTACTTC
>TRBJ2-5|.|TRBV25-1|.
CASSFLRGETQYF
TGTGCCAGCAGCTTCTTAAGAGGAGAGACCCAGTACTTC
>TRBJ2-2|.|TRBV28|TRBD2
CASLQGGVTGELLF
TGTGCCAGCCTCCAGGGAGGGGTCACCGGGGAGCTGCTTTTT
>TRBJ2-7|.|TRBV6-5|.
CASSYLADYEQYF
TGTGCCAGCAGTTACCTCGCAGACTACGAGCAGTACTTC
>TRBJ1-1|.|TRBV19|TRBD1
CASSDRGEHEAFF
TGTGCCAGTAGTGACAGGGGGGAGCATGAAGCTTTCTTT
>TRBJ1-1|.|TRBV29-1|.
CSVEGVGRGTEAFF
TGCAGCGTTGAAGGGGTAGGGAGGGGGACTGAAGCTTTCTTT
>TRBJ1-1|.|TRBV28|.
CASSSPNRVSSFF
TGTGCCAGCAGTTCACCTAACAGGGTTTCGTCTTTCTTT
>TRBJ1-2|.|TRBV19|.
CASKLGAGNYGYTF
TGTGCCAGCAAACTAGGCGCGGGAAACTATGGCTACACCTTC
>TRBJ2-1|.|TRBV5-1|TRBD1
CASSPEVDRGRLAGDNEQFF
TGCGCCAGCAGCCCGGAGGTGGACAGGGGGCGGCTAGCGGGCGACAATGAGCAGTTCTTC
>TRBJ2-5|.|TRBV5-1|TRBD1
CASSLDRGETQYF
TGCGCCAGCAGCCTAGACAGGGGGGAGACCCAGTACTTC
>TRBJ2-5|.|TRBV28|TRBD2
CASNFLPGLVQETQYF
TGTGCCAGCAACTTTCTTCCGGGACTAGTCCAAGAGACCCAGTACTTC
>TRBJ1-1|.|TRBV7-3|.
CASSLIPGMNTEAFF
TGTGCCAGCAGCTTAATTCCAGGCATGAACACTGAAGCTTTCTTT
>TRBJ1-1|few|TRBV18|.
CASSPREGPPLATEAFF
TGTGCCAGCTCACCTCGGGAGGGGCCCCCATTGGCCACTGAAGCTTTCTTT
>TRBJ1-1|.|TRBV6-5|TRBD1
CASSYRTGAEAFF
TGTGCCAGCAGTTACCGGACAGGGGCTGAAGCTTTCTTT
>TRBJ2-3|once|TRBV10-3|.
CATAQGASTDTQYF
TGTGCCACCGCACAGGGCGCGAGCACAGATACGCAGTATTTT
>TRBJ2-1|few|TRBV6-5|TRBD1
CASRTTGGYYNEQFF
TGTGCCAGCAGGACGACAGGGGGTTACTACAATGAGCAGTTCTTC
>TRBJ2-1|.|TRBV28|TRBD2
CASSVGLAGGPSYNEQFF
TGTGCCAGCAGTGTAGGACTAGCGGGAGGGCCCTCCTACAATGAGCAGTTCTTC
>TRBJ1-1|.|TRBV5-4|.
CASSLAGQNTEAFF
TGTGCCAGCAGCTTGGCTGGACAGAACACTGAAGCTTTCTTT
>TRBJ2-5|.|TRBV7-2|TRBD2
CASSISGRSGETQYF
TGTGCCAGCAGCATTAGCGGGAGGTCTGGTGAGACCCAGTACTTC
>TRBJ2-7|.|TRBV27|TRBD2
CASSPAGLAGPRYF
TGTGCCAGCAGCCCAGCTGGACTAGCGGGGCCTCGGTACTTC
>TRBJ1-2|.|TRBV7-9|.
CASSSPGQLTSYTF
TGTGCCAGCAGCAGCCCGGGACAACTTACGAGCTACACCTTC
>TRBJ1-2|once|TRBV9|TRBD1
CASSVGDRGAGYTF
TGTGCCAGCAGCGTAGGGGACAGGGGGGCAGGCTACACCTTC
>TRBJ1-5|.|TRBV16|TRBD1
CASSEDRAGNQPQHF
TGTGCCAGCAGCGAAGACAGGGCCGGCAATCAGCCCCAGCATTTT
>TRBJ1-5|.|TRBV2|.
CASSRGPGQPQHF
TGTGCCAGCAGCCGAGGACCGGGGCAGCCCCAGCATTTT
>TRBJ2-2|.|TRBV27|.
CASNQVTGSFTGELFF
TGTGCCAGCAACCAGGTAACAGGAAGTTTTACCGGGGAGCTGTTTTTT
>TRBJ1-2|.|TRBV5-4|.
CASSLAREGSRYGYTF
TGTGCCAGCAGCTTGGCCAGGGAGGGGTCACGCTATGGCTACACCTTC
>TRBJ1-2|.|TRBV30|TRBD1
CAWSWDSLYGYTF
TGTGCCTGGAGTTGGGACAGTCTCTATGGCTACACCTTC
>TRBJ1-1|once|TRBV4-2|.
CASSQPGAPKAPEAFF
TGTGCCAGCAGCCAACCAGGGGCTCCAAAGGCCCCTGAAGCTTTCTTT
>TRBJ2-5|.|TRBV7-2|TRBD1
CASSPRTGGETQYF
TGTGCCAGCAGCCCCCGAACAGGGGGAGAGACCCAGTACTTC
>TRBJ1-1|.|TRBV9|TRBD1
CASSGERQGENTEAFF
TGTGCCAGCAGCGGCGAGAGACAGGGGGAGAACACTGAAGCTTTCTTT